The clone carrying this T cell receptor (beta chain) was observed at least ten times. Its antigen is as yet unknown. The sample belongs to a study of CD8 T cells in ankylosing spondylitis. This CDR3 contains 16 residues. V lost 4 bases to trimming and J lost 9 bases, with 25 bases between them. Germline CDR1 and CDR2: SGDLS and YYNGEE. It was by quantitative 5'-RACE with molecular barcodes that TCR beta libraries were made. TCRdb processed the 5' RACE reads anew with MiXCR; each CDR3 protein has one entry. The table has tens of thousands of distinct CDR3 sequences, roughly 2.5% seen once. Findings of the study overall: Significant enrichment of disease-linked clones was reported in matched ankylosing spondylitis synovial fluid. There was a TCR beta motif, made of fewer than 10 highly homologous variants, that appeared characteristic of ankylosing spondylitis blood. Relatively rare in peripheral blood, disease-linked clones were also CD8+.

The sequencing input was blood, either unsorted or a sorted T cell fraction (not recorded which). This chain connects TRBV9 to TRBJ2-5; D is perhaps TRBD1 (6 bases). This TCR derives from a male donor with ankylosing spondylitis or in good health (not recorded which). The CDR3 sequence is CASSPDQRQAPGSQYF. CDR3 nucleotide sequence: TGTGCCAGCAGCCCAGATCAGAGACAGGCGCCGGGTTCCCAGTACTTC.